Detailed here is one T cell receptor beta chain. The data derive from a study of blood T cell repertoires in COVID-19. The repertoire was sequenced with immunoSEQ multiplex PCR; TCRdb's copy has only in-frame clones and lacks some. Of 150,000 to 200,000 clones detected, about three quarters appear once; the ten largest clones hold around 7.9%. CDR1 and CDR2 from the germline V gene are LNHDA and SQIVND (reference sequence). V lost 6 bases and J lost 1; bases outside the gene matches: 6. This CDR3 comprises 15 residues. This clonotype was sampled from a woman between 50 and 59 years old with active or convalescent COVID-19. The specimen sequenced was peripheral blood. The chain couples TRBV19 to TRBJ1-2, with 9 bases lining up with TRBD1. The CDR3 here is CASRRTGDGNYGYTF. The CDR3 nucleotides are TGTGCCAGTAGGCGGACAGGGGATGGTAACTATGGCTACACCTTC.